The entry below gives a single T cell receptor (beta chain) sequence along with its context. Its target is not known. The PCR employed 60 Vbeta primers together with 13 Jbeta primers. Profiled with immunoSEQ multiplex PCR; TCRdb holds only in-frame clones, not every one. The profile covers about 170,000 clones, with around three quarters appearing a single time and about 1.9% taken by the ten largest. The data derive from a study of cytomegalovirus exposure and HLA in healthy donors. Across the whole study: In an earlier analysis, approximately 120 million unique TCR beta sequences were found from some 200 million T cells. Study outcomes and limitations: Apparent HLA restriction characterized most CMV-associated TCR beta chains in a later analysis. Investigators reported 164 TCR beta chains as tied to cytomegalovirus.

The CDR3 loop spans 19 amino acids. Germline V CDR1 and CDR2: SGHNT, YYREEE (reference sequence). Germline trimming cut 6 bases from V and 4 bases from J; bases unmatched to any gene: 20. The source of this sequence is a woman aged 30 to 39 in good health and CMV-seropositive. Input material: PBMCs. The chain employs TRBV5-4 and TRBJ2-3; 10 bases match TRBD2. CDR3: CASTLGGSGRTPSPDTQYF. For the CDR3, the DNA is TGTGCCAGCACCCTGGGAGGTAGCGGGAGGACGCCGTCCCCAGATACGCAGTATTTT.